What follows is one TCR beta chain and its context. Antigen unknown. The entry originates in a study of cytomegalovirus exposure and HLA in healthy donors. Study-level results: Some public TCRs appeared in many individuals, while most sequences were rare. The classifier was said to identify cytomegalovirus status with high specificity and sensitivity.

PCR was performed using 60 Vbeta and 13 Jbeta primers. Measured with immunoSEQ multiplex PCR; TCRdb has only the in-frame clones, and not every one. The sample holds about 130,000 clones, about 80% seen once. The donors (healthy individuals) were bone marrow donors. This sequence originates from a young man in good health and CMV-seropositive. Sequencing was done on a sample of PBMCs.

The CDR3 here is CASTVHNEQFF. DNA for the CDR3: TGCGCCAGCACGGTCCACAATGAGCAGTTCTTC. This chain uses TRBV10-1 with TRBJ2-1; D is undetermined. This CDR3 has 11 amino acids. CDR1 is WNHNN and CDR2 is SYGVQD in the germline V gene (reference sequence). V lost 7 bases and J 5 bases, leaving 6 bases between the germline ends.